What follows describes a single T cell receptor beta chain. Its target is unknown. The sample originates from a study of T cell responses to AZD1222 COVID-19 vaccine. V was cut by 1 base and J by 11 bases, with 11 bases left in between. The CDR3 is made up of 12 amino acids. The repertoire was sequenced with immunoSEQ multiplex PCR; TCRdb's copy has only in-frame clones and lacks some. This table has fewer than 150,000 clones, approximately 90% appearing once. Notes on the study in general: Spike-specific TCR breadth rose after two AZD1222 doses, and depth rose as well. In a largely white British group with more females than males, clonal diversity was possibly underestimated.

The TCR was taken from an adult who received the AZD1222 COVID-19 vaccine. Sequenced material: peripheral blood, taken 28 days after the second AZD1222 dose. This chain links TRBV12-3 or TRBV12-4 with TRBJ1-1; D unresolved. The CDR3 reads CASSLEDMRAFF. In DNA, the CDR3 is TGTGCCAGCAGTTTAGAAGACATGCGGGCTTTCTTT.